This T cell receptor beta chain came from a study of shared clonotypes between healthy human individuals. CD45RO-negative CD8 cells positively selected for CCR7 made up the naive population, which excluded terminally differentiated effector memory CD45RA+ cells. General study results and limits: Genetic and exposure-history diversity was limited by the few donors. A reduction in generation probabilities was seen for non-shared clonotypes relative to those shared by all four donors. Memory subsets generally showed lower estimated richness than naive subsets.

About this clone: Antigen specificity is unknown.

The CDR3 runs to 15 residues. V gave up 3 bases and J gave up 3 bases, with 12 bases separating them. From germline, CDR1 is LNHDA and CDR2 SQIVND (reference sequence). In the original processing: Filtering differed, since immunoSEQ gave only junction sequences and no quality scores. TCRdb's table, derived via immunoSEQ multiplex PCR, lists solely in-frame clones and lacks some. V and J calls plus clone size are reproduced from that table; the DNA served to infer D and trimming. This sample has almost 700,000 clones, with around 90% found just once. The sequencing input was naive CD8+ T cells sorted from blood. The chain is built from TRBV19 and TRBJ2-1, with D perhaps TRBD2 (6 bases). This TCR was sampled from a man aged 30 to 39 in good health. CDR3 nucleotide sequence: TGTGCCAGTAGTATTGCGGCGGGGATCTACAATGAGCAGTTCTTC. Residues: CASSIAAGIYNEQFF.